This TCR beta chain came from a study of early stage breast cancer tumors. Study information: Of some 15 invasive breast tumors, 11 to 12 were hormone receptor-positive, HER2-negative. Study results and caveats: Functional markers like CD4, CD8 and FOXP3 were missed in bulk sequencing. Most shared enriched TCRB sequences were commonly generated ones.

Per germline, CDR1 SGHRS and CDR2 YFSETQ. V gave up 4 bases and J gave up 7 bases; unmatched junction bases: 5. The CDR3 is 14 amino acids. Method: immunoSEQ multiplex PCR; TCRdb's copy keeps in-frame clones and lacks some. This table has tens of thousands of clones, more than 60% appearing once. Comment on this clone: The target antigen is unknown.

This TCR was recovered from a person in their sixties with breast cancer. The chain is built from TRBV5-1 and TRBJ1-6; 7 positions match TRBD1. The specimen sequenced was blood. Here the CDR3 reads CASSPGTENSPLHF. In DNA, the CDR3 is TGCGCCAGCAGCCCCGGGACAGAAAATTCACCCCTCCACTTT.